This T cell receptor (beta chain) came from a study of CD8 T cells in ankylosing spondylitis. This clonotype was found a few times. Its antigen is unknown. Making use of molecular barcodes, quantitative 5'-RACE generated TCR beta libraries. Each CDR3 protein gets one entry after TCRdb re-called the 5' RACE reads with MiXCR. The sample shows 220,000 or so distinct CDR3 sequences, around 20% of them seen only once. Study-wide results and limits: A TCR beta motif of eight highly homologous variants appeared characteristic of ankylosing spondylitis blood. Previous work reported some of these motif variants in the synovial fluid and blood of reactive arthritis.

The CDR3 consists of 14 residues. V lost 2 bases to trimming and J lost 3 bases, with 10 bases between them. Input material: blood, either unsorted or a sorted T cell fraction (not recorded which). The V gene is TRBV12-3 or TRBV12-4, the J gene TRBJ2-5; no reliable D call. The receptor was isolated from a male donor with ankylosing spondylitis. In DNA, the CDR3 is TGTGCCAGCAGTTTACTTGGCACGGAAGAGACCCAGTACTTC. The encoded protein is CASSLLGTEETQYF.